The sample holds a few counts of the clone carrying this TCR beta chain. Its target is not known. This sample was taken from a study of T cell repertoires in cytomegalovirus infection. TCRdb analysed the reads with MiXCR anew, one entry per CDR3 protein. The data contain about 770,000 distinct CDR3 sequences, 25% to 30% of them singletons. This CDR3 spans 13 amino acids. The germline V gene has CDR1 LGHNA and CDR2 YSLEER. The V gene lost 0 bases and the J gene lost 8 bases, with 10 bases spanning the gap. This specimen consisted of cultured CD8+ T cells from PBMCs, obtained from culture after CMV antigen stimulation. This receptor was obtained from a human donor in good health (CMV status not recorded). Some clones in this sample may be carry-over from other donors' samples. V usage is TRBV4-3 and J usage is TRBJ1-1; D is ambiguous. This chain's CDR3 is CASSQDLGREAFF. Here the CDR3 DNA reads TGCGCCAGCAGCCAAGATTTGGGCAGGGAAGCTTTCTTT.